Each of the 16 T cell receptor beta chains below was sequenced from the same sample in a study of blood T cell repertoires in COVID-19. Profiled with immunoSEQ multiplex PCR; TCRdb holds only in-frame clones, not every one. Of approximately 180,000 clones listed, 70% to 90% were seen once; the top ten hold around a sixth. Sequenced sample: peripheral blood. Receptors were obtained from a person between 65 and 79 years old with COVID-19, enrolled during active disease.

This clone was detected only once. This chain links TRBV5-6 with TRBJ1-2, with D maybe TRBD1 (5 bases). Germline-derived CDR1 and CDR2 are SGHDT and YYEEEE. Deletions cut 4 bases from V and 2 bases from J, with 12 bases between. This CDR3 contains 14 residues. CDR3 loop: CASSPPRENYGYTF. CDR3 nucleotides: TGTGCCAGCAGCCCCCCCAGGGAAAACTATGGCTACACCTTC.

The DNA for the CDR3 is TGTGCCAGTAGCTCCGACAGGTCTGTGGCCCAGCATTTT. Translating it yields CASSSDRSVAQHF. V gene TRBV19 combines with J gene TRBJ1-5, with D tentatively TRBD1 (6 bases). Germline CDR1 reads LNHDA; CDR2 reads SQIVND (reference sequence). Trimming shortened V by 6 bases and J by 11 bases, and 17 bases separated the two germline ends. The CDR3 has 13 residues.

CDR3 loop: CASTQGAREKLFF. The CDR3 bases are TGTGCCAGCACCCAGGGGGCTCGCGAAAAACTGTTTTTT. The chain combines TRBV5-6 with TRBJ1-4; 8 bases agree with TRBD1. This CDR3 has 13 amino acids. Germline CDR1 reads SGHDT; CDR2 reads YYEEEE. The V and J ends lost 6 bases and 8 bases, in that order; junction bases with no gene match: 6.

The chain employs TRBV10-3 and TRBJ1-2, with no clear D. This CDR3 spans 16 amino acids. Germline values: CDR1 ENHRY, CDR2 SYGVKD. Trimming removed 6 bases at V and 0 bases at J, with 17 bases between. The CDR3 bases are TGTGCCATCAGAGGACTGACGGGAGAAGCTAACTATGGCTACACCTTC. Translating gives CAIRGLTGEANYGYTF.

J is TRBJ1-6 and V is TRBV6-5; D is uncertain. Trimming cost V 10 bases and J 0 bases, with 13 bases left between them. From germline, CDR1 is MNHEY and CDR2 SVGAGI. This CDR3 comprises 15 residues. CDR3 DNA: TGTGCCACCAGGACCTCGGGCTCCTATAATTCACCCCTCCACTTT. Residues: CATRTSGSYNSPLHF.

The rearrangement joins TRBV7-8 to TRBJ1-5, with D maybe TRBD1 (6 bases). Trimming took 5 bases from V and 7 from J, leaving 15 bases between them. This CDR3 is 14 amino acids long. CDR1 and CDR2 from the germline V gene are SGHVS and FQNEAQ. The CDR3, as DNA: TGTGCCAGCAGCCGCGGGGGGGGCAGGCAGCCCCAGCATTTT. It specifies CASSRGGGRQPQHF.

The CDR3 sequence: CASSPRGFSDTQYF. In DNA form, the CDR3 reads TGTGCCAGCAGCCCCCGGGGGTTTTCAGATACGCAGTATTTT. This chain joins TRBV5-8 and TRBJ2-3; TRBD2 might be the D (6 bases). Germline values: CDR1 SGHTS, CDR2 YDEGEE. The CDR3 has 14 residues. V was cut by 4 bases and J by 4 bases, with 13 bases left in between.

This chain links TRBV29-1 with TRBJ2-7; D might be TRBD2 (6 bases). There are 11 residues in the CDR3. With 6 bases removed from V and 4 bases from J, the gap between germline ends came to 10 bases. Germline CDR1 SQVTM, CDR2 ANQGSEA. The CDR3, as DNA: TGCAGCGTCGGGACTCCATACGAGCAGTACTTC. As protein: CSVGTPYEQYF.

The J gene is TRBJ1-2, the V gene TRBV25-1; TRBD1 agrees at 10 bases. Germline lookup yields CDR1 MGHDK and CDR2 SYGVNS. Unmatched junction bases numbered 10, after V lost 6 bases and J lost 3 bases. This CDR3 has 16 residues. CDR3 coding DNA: TGTGCCAGCAGCCAACTAGGACAGGGGGGGGACTATGGCTACACCTTC. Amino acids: CASSQLGQGGDYGYTF.

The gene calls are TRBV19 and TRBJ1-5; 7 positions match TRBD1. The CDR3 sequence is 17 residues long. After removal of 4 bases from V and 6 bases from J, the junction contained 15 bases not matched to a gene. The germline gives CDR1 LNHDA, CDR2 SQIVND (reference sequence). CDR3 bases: TGTGCCAGTAGTAGGCTCCAGGGTGAGGGGGCCATTCAGCCCCAGCATTTT. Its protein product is CASSRLQGEGAIQPQHF.

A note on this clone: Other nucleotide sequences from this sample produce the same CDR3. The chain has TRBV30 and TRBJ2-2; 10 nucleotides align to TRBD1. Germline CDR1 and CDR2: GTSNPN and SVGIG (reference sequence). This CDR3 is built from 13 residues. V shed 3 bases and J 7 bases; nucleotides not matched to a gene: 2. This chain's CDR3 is CAWRGQGHGELFF. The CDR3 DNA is TGTGCCTGGAGGGGACAGGGGCACGGGGAGCTGTTTTTT.

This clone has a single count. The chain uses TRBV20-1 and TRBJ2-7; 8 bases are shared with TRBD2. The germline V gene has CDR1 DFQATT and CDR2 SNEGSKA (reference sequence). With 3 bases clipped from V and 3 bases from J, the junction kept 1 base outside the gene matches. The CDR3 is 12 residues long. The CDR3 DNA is TGCAGTGCTAGTAGCGGGGACTACGAGCAGTACTTC. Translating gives CSASSGDYEQYF.

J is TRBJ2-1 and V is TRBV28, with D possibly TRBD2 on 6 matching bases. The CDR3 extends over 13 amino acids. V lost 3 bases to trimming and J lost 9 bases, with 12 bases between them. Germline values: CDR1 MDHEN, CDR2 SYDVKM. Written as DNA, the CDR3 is TGTGCCAGCAGTTTGGAGGGCCCCGGTGAGCAGTTCTTC. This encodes CASSLEGPGEQFF. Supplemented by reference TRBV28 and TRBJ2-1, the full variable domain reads DVKVTQSSRYLVKRTGEKVFLECVQDMDHENMFWYRQDPGLGLRLIYFSYDVKMKEKGDIPEGYSVSREKKERFSLILESASTNQTSMYLCASSLEGPGEQFFGPGTRLTVL.

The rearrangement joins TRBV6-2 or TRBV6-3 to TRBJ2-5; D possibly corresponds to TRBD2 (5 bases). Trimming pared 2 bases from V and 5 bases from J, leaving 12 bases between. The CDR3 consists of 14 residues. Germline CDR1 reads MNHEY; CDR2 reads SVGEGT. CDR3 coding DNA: TGTGCCAGCAGTTACGGTGGCCCGGGGGAGACCCAGTACTTC. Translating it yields CASSYGGPGETQYF.

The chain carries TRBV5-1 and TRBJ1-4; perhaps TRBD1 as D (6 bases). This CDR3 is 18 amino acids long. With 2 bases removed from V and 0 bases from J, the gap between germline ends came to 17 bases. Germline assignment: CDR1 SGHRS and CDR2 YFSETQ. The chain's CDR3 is CASSLGGAHFATNEKLFF. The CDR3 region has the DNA TGCGCCAGCAGCTTAGGGGGGGCCCATTTCGCAACTAATGAAAAACTGTTTTTT.

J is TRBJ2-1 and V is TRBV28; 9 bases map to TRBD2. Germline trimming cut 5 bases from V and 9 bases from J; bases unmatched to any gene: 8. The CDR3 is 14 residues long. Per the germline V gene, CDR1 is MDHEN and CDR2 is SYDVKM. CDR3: CASSPGVAGVEQFF. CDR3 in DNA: TGTGCCAGCAGTCCCGGGGTAGCGGGGGTTGAGCAGTTCTTC.